This T cell receptor beta chain originates from a study of OX40 agonist ivuxolimab in advanced cancers. Across the whole study: An agonistic human IgG2 monoclonal antibody against OX40 (CD134) was given. Eligibility rules accepted prior anti-PD-1, anti-PD-L1 or anti-CTLA-4 therapy, and over 30% had some.

With autoimmune disease history or systemic immunosuppression, patients were excluded. CDR1 SNHLY and CDR2 FYNNEI come from the germline V gene. V was clipped by 2 bases and J by 11 bases; unmatched bases: 6. CDR3 size: 14 residues. Method: immunoSEQ multiplex PCR; TCRdb's copy keeps in-frame clones and lacks some. The repertoire includes about 24,000 clones, around 90% of them detected once, and 9.5% to 10% sits in the top ten. The chain joins TRBV2 to TRBJ1-6, with 7 bases identical to TRBD1. Sample: CD4+ or CD8+ T cells sorted from blood, taken in a trial of the OX40 agonist ivuxolimab. This receptor was obtained from an adult with an advanced solid tumor such as melanoma, head and neck, liver or kidney cancer. CDR3 loop: CASSEWGQNTPLHF. CDR3 sequence (DNA): TGTGCCAGCAGTGAATGGGGACAGAATACACCCCTCCACTTT.